This T cell receptor (beta chain) was found in a study of cytomegalovirus exposure and HLA in healthy donors (dated by TCRdb to about 2017). Broadly, across the study: An earlier analysis of under 600 of the donors reported 250 to 300 Gb of sequence data and 117 million unique TCR beta sequences from about 180 million T cells. Roughly 300 gigabases of sequencing data and approximately 93 million unique TCR sequences were included in an early release covering roughly 600 HLA-typed donors. Of the 300 to 500 genotyped donors, 81% were placed in the genetic ancestry cluster associated with self-reported Caucasian donors. The study aimed to test whether cataloging public T cell receptors could reveal signatures of past pathogen exposure. The study profiled the T cell repertoires of around 700 subjects by immunosequencing and related them to cytomegalovirus serostatus. Besides the first cohort of around 700 subjects, a separate validation cohort made up of some 110 different subjects was used. The study combined high-throughput TCR immunosequencing, statistical association of individual TCRs with disease status, and machine learning to predict cytomegalovirus infection status. In a later analysis, previously published TCR beta repertoires from 670 or so donors were re-analyzed and high-resolution HLA genotyping was added so that TCR occurrence patterns could be studied. In the later analysis, no new phenotypic data were used to find candidate immune exposures; instead, reliance was placed on TCR beta sequences and their occurrence across donors. An earlier analysis of fewer than 750 of the donors used high-throughput TCR beta sequencing to judge whether each TCR beta V gene segment behaved as functional or pseudogenic. Alongside the repertoire data, information on donor age, sex, ethnicity and CMV serostatus was compiled. In a later genetic analysis, genome-wide SNP genotypes for about three fifths of the roughly 670 donors were used, and that subset was treated as a discovery cohort. Every repertoire in the discovery cohort had been generated on one and the same sequencing platform. HLA typing covered class I and class II loci at four-digit resolution. Typing coverage varied by locus: roughly 629-640 donors for A, B, C, DRB1 and DQB1; more than 500 for DQA1; over 600 for DPA1; 450 to 480 for DPB1. Because of strong linkage in the cohort, five DR-DQ haplotypes were treated as single units for association and clustering. Among around 400 genotyped donors of the cohort, an average of around 250,000 unique TCR beta nucleotide sequences was sequenced per donor, of which approximately 18% were non-productive. What the work shows at the level of the full study, not this receptor alone: The study listed 150 to 200 TCR beta chains as associated with cytomegalovirus. Correlated functional status among segregating V segments might be attributable to linkage disequilibrium, but an unknown experimental factor could not be ruled out. A cluster of highly shared sequence variants was judged likely to be a technical artifact of the sequencing pipeline. An earlier analysis of 587 of the donors showed that most TCR beta V segments appeared in productive rearrangements either about 90% or about 30% of the time, which broadly matched IMGT annotations. Three of the identified cytomegalovirus-associated TCR beta chains were confirmed in vitro to be specific for cytomegalovirus antigens. HLA typing was unavailable for some donors at each locus, so association tests used only the typed subset. According to the authors, the approach could potentially be generalized to other disease states and immunological phenotypes. A later analysis found that HLA-associated TCR beta chains were more clonally expanded and had lower generation probabilities than equally common non-associated chains. According to a later analysis, parvovirus B19, influenza, CMV and Epstein-Barr virus appeared linked to several top co-occurrence clusters. According to a later genetic analysis, donors in an Asian-associated ancestry cluster had fewer N-insertions in productive TCRs than the approximately 630-donor mean. Only TCR beta chains were sequenced in this cohort, and the absence of alpha or paired-chain data limited detectable features. Across donors, most TCR sequences were observed very rarely, whereas some public TCRs were present in many individuals. In a later analysis, around 17,000 TCR beta sequences were associated with specific HLA alleles at a false discovery rate of 0.05. Strong co-occurrence of HLA alleles, especially DR and DQ, made assigning TCR associations to individual alleles difficult. The only immune exposure information available for the cohort was CMV serostatus. A later analysis found that TCR association rates varied across HLA loci, with DRB1 alleles showing the most associated TCRs and HLA-C alleles the fewest. The earlier analysis of 587 of the donors excluded some 15 rarely observed V segments, including chromosome 9 orphons, because counts were too low. In a later genetic analysis, a missense DCLRE1C variant was associated with V-gene and J-gene trimming of TCR beta chains, and the association was replicated in an independent cohort. According to a later analysis, most CMV-associated TCR beta chains appeared to be HLA-restricted, and the HLA associations seemed to be driven largely by CMV exposure. The classifier was reported to diagnose cytomegalovirus status with high specificity and sensitivity in both the original cohort and the validation cohort. Some IMGT-functional V segments, including TRBV6-2 and TRBV6-3, could not be distinguished by the 87-base-pair reads and were therefore excluded. Presence/absence analyses assumed roughly uniform sequencing depth across donors, an assumption that may not hold. A further reported finding was that TCR beta sequences accurately predicted the HLA-A and HLA-B alleles for most subjects in the first cohort.

V lost 6 bases and J lost 2 bases; the stretch between them is 14 bases long. Looking up the germline V gene (reference sequence) yields CDR1 GTSNPN and CDR2 SVGIG. The CDR3 has 14 amino acids, counting the end cysteine and phenylalanine. The CDR3 DNA has 42 bases and is translated from base 1. The cohort consisted of more than 650 healthy bone marrow donors. Cohort members were all nominally healthy when sampled, although unrecorded immune exposures were likely present. The donor was CMV seronegative and was included in the group of a few hundred seronegative cohort members. Each donor provided a peripheral blood sample, and peripheral blood mononuclear cells were used for TCR beta sequencing. Genomic DNA was extracted from the blood cell samples with the Qiagen DNeasy Blood Extraction Kit. As concerns this clone: Its antigen is not yet known. No much larger clonotype is one base removed from it; base qualities were not supplied.

Library method: the immunoSEQ multiplex PCR assay. The multiplex PCR relied on a mix of 60 forward primers for TCR Vbeta segments and 13 reverse primers for TCR Jbeta segments. A multiplex PCR assay on genomic DNA amplified the CDR3 region of rearranged TCR beta genes. On the Illumina HiSeq System, the amplified TCR beta libraries were sequenced as 87-base-pair reads. As for the authors' bioinformatics: A later analysis counted around 72 million unique TCR beta chains across the 666 repertoires, and some 12 million of these chains were shared by at least two donors. To remove PCR and sequencing errors, raw reads were error-corrected and collapsed into unique sequences using a nearest-neighbor algorithm that merged closely related sequences. Alignment of CDR3 sequences to IMGT reference sequences was used to assign V, D and J gene segments. Each retained sequence needed at least a six-nucleotide match to both a V gene segment and a J gene segment. A rearrangement was called productive if the CDR3 had no stop codons and remained in frame with V and J, and every other rearrangement was called non-productive. Following IMGT convention, CDR3 was defined as the stretch from the second conserved V-encoded cysteine up to the conserved J-encoded phenylalanine. In an earlier analysis of approximately 590 of the donors, sequences lacking an unambiguous match to a single V gene segment were excluded. In an earlier analysis of some 590 of the donors, V segments were called functional above 56.7% productive rearrangements and were called segregating when the between-donor standard deviation exceeded 5%. A statistical classification framework was developed to diagnose cytomegalovirus status using the catalog of TCR beta chain sequences. In a later analysis, TCR nucleotide sequences were compared against IMGT/GENE-DB human TR gene sequences so that V and J genes could be assigned. The TCRdist pipeline was used in a later analysis to assign CDR3 sequences and most-parsimonious VDJ recombination scenarios. In a later analysis, each TCR beta chain was defined by its CDR3 amino acid sequence together with its V-gene family, and reads lacking a unique V-gene family were excluded. As a way to deal with suspected cross-contamination and a sequencing artifact, a later analysis dropped under 600 nucleotide sequences that were highly shared and had low generation probability. In a later analysis, a clonal expansion index was calculated for each public chain from normalized within-repertoire ranks of inferred template counts. Generation probabilities in a later analysis came from a VDJ recombination model fitted to out-of-frame rearrangements, and those results were checked against IGoR. Hypergeometric tests were used in a later analysis to score TCR-TCR, TCR-HLA and TCR-CMV co-occurrence, with a repertoire-size bias correction applied to the TCR pairs. To estimate false discovery rates, a later analysis permuted the HLA or CMV assignments 20 times. A later analysis grouped co-occurring TCRs with DBSCAN, adding TCRdist sequence similarity when clustering within HLA-allele-positive subsets. Repertoires with fewer than 30,000 or more than 120,000 public chains, plus five repertoires with anomalous nucleotide sharing, were excluded from co-occurrence clustering. Here the immuneACCESS table is served through TCRdb, limited to in-frame sequences with V and J called. Missing clones are a known gap in these copies; in checked studies unresolved V genes cover under half, and the rest lacks a known reason. Clonal size and the V and J genes are those of that table, whereas D and trimming came from the DNA. This sample lists 95,000 to 150,000 clones; approximately 65% were detected once. About 1.5% of the sample belongs to the ten largest clones.

The sequenced material came from PBMCs. The clonotype was recovered from a man aged 18 to 30 in good health and CMV-seronegative. The rearranged segments are TRBV30 and TRBJ2-4, with TRBD1 tentatively as D gene (6 bases match). The nucleotide sequence is TGTGCCTGCCATCCCCAGGGGTCCAAAAACATTCAGTACTTC. The encoded protein is CACHPQGSKNIQYF. The CDR3, completed at both ends by the reference TRBV30 and TRBJ2-4 genes, gives the full variable domain SQTIHQWPATLVQPVGSPLSLECTVEGTSNPNLYWYRQAAGRGLQLLFYSVGIGQISSEVPQNLSASRPQDRQFILSSKKLLLSDSGFYLCACHPQGSKNIQYFGAGTRLSVL.